The 25 T cell receptor beta chains presented below share a single source sample, sequenced in a study of CD8+CD57+ T cells in acquired aplastic anemia. Selection for sequencing was limited to patients who had shown CD8+CD57+ cell expansion by flow cytometry. The use of genomic DNA as template underpinned the TCR beta VDJ and CDR3 profiling. TCRdb re-called the reads through MiXCR, storing one row per CDR3 protein. The data show about 120,000 distinct CDR3 sequences, about 50% seen once. Sequencing input: sorted CD4+, CD8+, or CD8+CD57+ T cells (not recorded which) from PBMCs. The receptors derive from a human donor with aplastic anemia.

The gene calls are TRBV2 and TRBJ2-6; D is uncertain. Germline V gives CDR1 SNHLY, CDR2 FYNNEI. This CDR3 has 14 amino acids. Between the trimmed V and J ends, which lost 7 bases and 1 base, there was a span of 8 bases. The DNA for the CDR3 is TGTGCCAGCATGAAGCAATCTGGGGCCAACGTCCTGACTTTC. The encoded protein is CASMKQSGANVLTF.

This rearrangement joins TRBV2 to TRBJ1-5, with D possibly being TRBD1 (5 bases). The CDR3 sequence is 14 residues long. The V end was cut by 3 bases, the J end by 14 bases, with 20 bases between. Looked up from germline, CDR1 is SNHLY and CDR2 is FYNNEI. CDR3 in amino acids: CASSEVDSNSYEHF. DNA of the CDR3: TGTGCCAGCAGTGAGGTTGACAGCAACTCCTACGAGCATTTT.

In its sample, this clonotype was seen many times. This chain joins TRBV9 and TRBJ2-5, with a tentative D call TRBD2 (5 bases). The CDR3 is 14 amino acids. Trimming took off 0 bases at V and 3 bases at J, with 9 bases between the two ends. Germline loops: CDR1 SGDLS, CDR2 YYNGEE. This CDR3 reads CASSVGRRKETQYF. The DNA of the CDR3 is TGTGCCAGCAGCGTAGGGCGGAGGAAAGAGACCCAGTACTTC.

The chain uses TRBV2 and TRBJ2-1, with D unresolved. The CDR3 length is 13 residues. V lost 8 bases and J lost 5, with 13 bases in between. Germline lookup yields CDR1 SNHLY and CDR2 FYNNEI. The CDR3 DNA sequence: TGTGCCAGCTCGGCAGGTGCTGACAATGAGCAGTTCTTC. This sequence encodes CASSAGADNEQFF.

V and J are TRBV15 and TRBJ1-1, with D hard to call. The CDR3 extends over 14 amino acids. In germline, CDR1 is LNHNV, CDR2 YYDKDF (reference sequence). The V end lost 8 bases, the J end lost 4 bases, and 17 bases lay between the germline ends. CDR3 protein: CATGERGKSTEAFF. In nucleotides, the CDR3 is TGTGCCACCGGGGAGCGAGGGAAGAGCACTGAAGCTTTCTTT.

This clonotype was observed a few times. The chain couples TRBV10-1 to TRBJ1-3; D unresolved. CDR3 length equals 13 residues. Trimming stripped 3 bases from V and 2 bases from J, with 5 bases between. Germline CDR1 reads WNHNN; CDR2 reads SYGVQD (reference sequence). The CDR3 is CASSDPPGNTIYF. DNA for the CDR3: TGCGCCAGCAGTGATCCCCCTGGAAACACCATATATTTT.

The chain carries TRBV2 and TRBJ1-1; unclear D gene. Germline-derived CDR1 and CDR2 are SNHLY and FYNNEI. The length of the CDR3 is 14 residues. Trimming cost V 1 base and J 0 bases, with 6 bases left between them. The CDR3 protein is CASSEGVLNTEAFF. CDR3 DNA: TGTGCCAGCAGTGAAGGGGTCTTGAACACTGAAGCTTTCTTT.

This clonotype has only a few counts. This may come from a read error, since a much larger clone is one base off. The chain combines TRBV4-3 with TRBJ1-1, with D perhaps matching TRBD1 (6 bases). CDR3 length equals 14 residues. Per the germline V gene, CDR1 is LGHNA and CDR2 is YSLEER. Here the CDR3 reads CASSQAGQNTGAFF. In DNA form, the CDR3 reads TGCGCCAGCAGCCAGGCTGGACAGAACACTGGAGCTTTCTTT.

The J gene is TRBJ2-7, the V gene TRBV7-8, with a tentative D call TRBD1 (6 bases). The CDR3 length is 14 residues. The V gene lost 2 bases and the J gene lost 2 bases, with 10 bases spanning the gap. Germline V gene sequence: CDR1 SGHVS, CDR2 FQNEAQ. CDR3 loop: CASSLNRATYEQYF. The CDR3 DNA is TGTGCCAGCAGCTTAAACAGGGCGACCTACGAGCAGTACTTC.

The V and J genes are TRBV5-1 and TRBJ2-1; 9 positions agree with TRBD2. V was pared by 4 bases and J by 5 bases, with 7 bases of the junction left unmatched. Germline values: CDR1 SGHRS, CDR2 YFSETQ. This CDR3 has 15 residues. The CDR3 nucleotides are TGCGCCAGCAGCCTGACTAGCGGAGCTGACAATGAGCAGTTCTTC. This codes for CASSLTSGADNEQFF. Based on the CDR3 plus reference TRBV5-1 and TRBJ2-1, the full variable domain is KAGVTQTPRYLIKTRGQQVTLSCSPISGHRSVSWYQQTPGQGLQFLFEYFSETQRNKGNFPGRFSGRQFSNSRSEMNVSTLELGDSALYLCASSLTSGADNEQFFGPGTRLTVL.

This clonotype came up many times. V and J are TRBV20-1 and TRBJ2-3; 11 nucleotides line up with TRBD2. V lost 6 bases to trimming and J lost 0 bases; unmatched junction nucleotides: 11. Germline loops: CDR1 DFQATT, CDR2 SNEGSKA (reference sequence). The CDR3 covers 17 residues. The CDR3 sequence: CSAASGTSGTSTDTQYF. In nucleotides, the CDR3 is TGCAGTGCCGCATCCGGGACTAGCGGTACTAGCACAGATACGCAGTATTTT.

The chain combines TRBV29-1 with TRBJ1-1, with 10 bases that match TRBD1. The CDR3 contains 14 residues. CDR1 is SQVTM and CDR2 is ANQGSEA in the germline V gene. Here the CDR3 DNA reads TGCAGTACTATTGCCGGGACAGGGGTAACTGAAGCTTTCTTT. Protein: CSTIAGTGVTEAFF. The entire variable domain, with the rest obtained from reference TRBV29-1 and TRBJ1-1, is as follows: SAVISQKPSRDICQRGTSLTIQCQVDSQVTMMFWYRQQPGQSLTLIATANQGSEATYESGFVIDKFPISRPNLTFSTLTVSNMSPEDSSIYLCSTIAGTGVTEAFFGQGTRLTVV.

This chain links TRBV2 with TRBJ2-7; possible D gene TRBD2, 6 bases. This CDR3 region has 12 residues. Germline CDR1 and CDR2: SNHLY and FYNNEI. Trimming left V 8 bases short and J 5 bases short, with 13 bases between. The CDR3 protein is CASRRGVDEQYF. The CDR3 DNA reads as TGTGCCAGCCGGAGGGGCGTGGACGAGCAGTACTTC.

The gene calls are TRBV2 and TRBJ1-4; 10 bases are shared with TRBD1. The CDR3 spans 15 residues. J was trimmed by 11 bases and V by 6 bases; bases with no gene match: 12. CDR1 is SNHLY, CDR2 FYNNEI, per germline. The CDR3, as DNA: TGTGCCAGCAGAGAACCGGGACAGGGGTTGGAGAAACTGTTTTTT. Translating it yields CASREPGQGLEKLFF.

The chain joins TRBV15 to TRBJ2-5; 7 bases align to TRBD2. CDR1 and CDR2 (germline): LNHNV, YYDKDF (reference sequence). The CDR3 has 17 residues. The J segment lost 5 bases and the V segment lost 0 bases, leaving 12 bases of the junction unmatched. CDR3 bases: TGTGCCACCAGCAGAGATCGGGAGGTCCTAACGAAGGAGACCCAGTACTTC. This translates into CATSRDREVLTKETQYF.

The gene calls are TRBV30 and TRBJ1-1; D might be TRBD1 (5 bases). CDR1 GTSNPN and CDR2 SVGIG come from the germline V gene (reference sequence). V was trimmed by 0 bases and J by 0 bases, leaving 11 bases between them. The CDR3 consists of 15 residues. Here the CDR3 DNA reads TGTGCCTGGAGTGTACCGCGGACAATGAACACTGAAGCTTTCTTT. Translated, it gives CAWSVPRTMNTEAFF.

The J gene is TRBJ1-6, the V gene TRBV20-1, with D uncertain. Germline assignment: CDR1 DFQATT and CDR2 SNEGSKA (reference sequence). V gave up 0 bases and J gave up 7 bases, with 10 bases separating them. CDR3 length: 14 residues. This CDR3 is CSAREGLVNSPLHF. For the CDR3, the DNA is TGCAGTGCTAGAGAGGGATTGGTCAATTCACCCCTCCACTTT.

The V call is TRBV7-9, the J call TRBJ2-1; D gene uncertain. Trimming took 5 bases from V and 6 from J, leaving 11 bases between them. The CDR3 extends over 13 amino acids. Per the germline V gene, CDR1 is SEHNR and CDR2 is FQNEAQ (reference sequence). For the CDR3, the DNA is TGTGCCAGCAGCGGTCTCAGAGGCAATGAGCAGTTCTTC. Translated: CASSGLRGNEQFF.

This clonotype was counted many times. This CDR3 reads CASSYSFSQGDTEAFF. The CDR3 DNA reads TGTGCCAGCAGTTACTCCTTCAGCCAGGGGGACACTGAAGCTTTCTTT. The chain carries TRBV6-5 and TRBJ1-1; 7 nucleotides agree with TRBD1. The V gene's germline CDR1 is MNHEY and CDR2 SVGAGI. CDR3 length: 16 amino acids. The J segment lost 3 bases and the V segment lost 0 bases, leaving 7 bases of the junction unmatched.

This clonotype was found once. The chain carries TRBV20-1 and TRBJ2-2, with D hard to call. Germline V gene sequence: CDR1 DFQATT, CDR2 SNEGSKA (reference sequence). Trimming took off 5 bases at V and 0 bases at J, with 4 bases between the two ends. CDR3 length: 12 residues. CDR3: CSAPTNTGELFF. DNA for the CDR3: TGCAGTGCTCCTACGAACACCGGGGAGCTGTTTTTT.

The chain recombines TRBV25-1 with TRBJ1-6, with D possibly TRBD1 on 5 matching bases. V dropped 6 bases and J dropped 5 bases, with 11 bases sitting between them. The CDR3 contains 14 residues. CDR1 is MGHDK, CDR2 SYGVNS, per germline. CDR3 nucleotides: TGTGCCAGCAGCCTCGGGGGGAATAATTCACCCCTCCACTTT. This translates into CASSLGGNNSPLHF.

The chain has TRBV11-1 and TRBJ2-7; the D gene could be TRBD1 or TRBD2 (7 bases each). The CDR3 is 15 residues long. The V gene's germline CDR1 is SGHAT and CDR2 FQDESV (reference sequence). The V gene lost 5 bases and the J gene lost 1 base, with 15 bases spanning the gap. DNA of the CDR3: TGTGCCAGCAGCGCGGGGGACAGATTATCCTACGAGCAGTACTTC. This gives the protein CASSAGDRLSYEQYF.

With respect to this clonotype: This may be a read error: a much more frequent sequence differs by one nucleotide. The rearrangement joins TRBV7-9 to TRBJ2-7; maybe TRBD1 (6 bases). Looked up from germline, CDR1 is SEHNR and CDR2 is FQNEAQ (reference sequence). This CDR3 contains 15 residues. CDR3 coding DNA: TGTGCCAGCAGCTTATATTTAGGGGGTTTCTACGAGCAGGACTTC. This encodes CASSLYLGGFYEQDF.

This clonotype showed up just once. The rearrangement joins TRBV5-4 to TRBJ1-6; D is unresolved. The CDR3 covers 14 residues. Germline V gene sequence: CDR1 SGHNT, CDR2 YYREEE (reference sequence). The V and J ends lost 2 bases and 5 bases respectively, with 8 bases between them. The CDR3 region is CASSLDPNNSPLHF. The CDR3 DNA sequence: TGTGCCAGCAGCTTAGACCCGAATAATTCACCCCTCCACTTT.

In nucleotides, the CDR3 is TGCAGCGTCTGCCTAGCGGGATATAATGAGCAGTTCTTC. Its translation: CSVCLAGYNEQFF. The chain employs TRBV29-1 and TRBJ2-1; TRBD2 agrees at 9 bases. The trim removed 6 bases at V and 7 bases at J, leaving 7 bases unmatched. The CDR3 covers 13 residues. Germline V gives CDR1 SQVTM, CDR2 ANQGSEA.